The 10 T cell receptor beta chains listed next were all sequenced from one sample in a study of shared clonotypes between healthy human individuals. Cells designated naive CD8 were CD45RO-negative and were positively selected for CCR7, with terminally differentiated effector memory CD45RA+ cells excluded. Method: immunoSEQ multiplex PCR; TCRdb's copy keeps in-frame clones and lacks some. Altogether roughly 590,000 clones are present, roughly 95% being singletons, with the ten largest covering over 0.09%. The material sequenced was naive CD8+ T cells sorted from blood. The source of these receptors is a woman under 40 in good health.

The J gene is TRBJ1-2, the V gene TRBV27; D might be TRBD1 (6 bases). The CDR3 sequence is 15 residues long. Germline V gene sequence: CDR1 MNHEY, CDR2 SMNVEV (reference sequence). Trimming took off 6 bases at V and 2 bases at J, with 16 bases between the two ends. In DNA, the CDR3 is TGTGCCAGCAGACCGGGACACTCGGGAAACTATGGCTACACCTTC. Protein: CASRPGHSGNYGYTF.

In the case of this clone: Other DNA sequences in the sample encode the same CDR3. V gene TRBV30 combines with J gene TRBJ2-7, with TRBD1 as a possible D gene (5 bases). The V end lost 0 bases, the J end lost 2 bases, and 8 bases lay between the germline ends. The V gene's germline CDR1 is GTSNPN and CDR2 SVGIG (reference sequence). The CDR3 loop spans 13 amino acids. In DNA, the CDR3 is TGTGCCTGGAGTGTAGGGGTAACCTACGAGCAGTACTTC. Translating it yields CAWSVGVTYEQYF.

V and J are TRBV7-2 and TRBJ2-3, with D hard to call. In germline, CDR1 is SGHTA, CDR2 FQGNSA. Trimming cost V 5 bases and J 2 bases, with 8 bases left between them. This CDR3 spans 13 amino acids. The CDR3 region is CASSLPPTDTQYF. CDR3 nucleotide sequence: TGTGCCAGCAGCCTACCCCCCACAGATACGCAGTATTTT.

This rearrangement joins TRBV19 to TRBJ2-5, with 12 bases that match TRBD2. Germline V CDR1 and CDR2: LNHDA, SQIVND (reference sequence). After removal of 3 bases from V and 3 bases from J, the junction contained 5 bases not matched to a gene. This CDR3 has 16 amino acids. The CDR3 DNA reads as TGTGCCAGTAGTATCTTTCTAGCGGGAGGGGAAGAGACCCAGTACTTC. It codes for CASSIFLAGGEETQYF.

In this sample, this clone turned up a few times. V is TRBV4-2 and J is TRBJ2-2, with 12 positions matching TRBD2. V lost 5 bases to trimming and J lost 5 bases; unmatched junction nucleotides: 9. Looked up from germline, CDR1 is LGHNA and CDR2 is YNFKEQ. The CDR3 has 17 amino acids. CDR3 residues: CASSAKLAGGDTGELFF. CDR3 bases: TGTGCCAGCAGCGCAAAACTAGCGGGAGGAGATACCGGGGAGCTGTTTTTT.

About this clone itself: Other DNA sequences of this sample code for an identical CDR3. The rearrangement uses TRBV5-6 and TRBJ2-1, with D uncertain. Trimming took off 4 bases at V and 4 bases at J, with 12 bases between the two ends. This CDR3 comprises 14 residues. Germline V CDR1 and CDR2: SGHDT, YYEEEE. This chain's CDR3 is CASSPETGYNEQFF. In DNA form, the CDR3 reads TGTGCCAGCAGCCCTGAGACTGGATACAATGAGCAGTTCTTC.

J is TRBJ2-1 and V is TRBV5-1; the match to TRBD2 covers 11 bases. The germline V gene encodes CDR1 SGHRS and CDR2 YFSETQ. The CDR3 loop spans 17 amino acids. Trimming removed 4 bases from V and 7 bases from J; junction bases left unmatched: 13. The CDR3 reads CASSPGLAEPLGNEQFF. The CDR3 region has the DNA TGCGCCAGCAGCCCGGGACTAGCGGAACCCCTCGGGAATGAGCAGTTCTTC. The variable domain in full, with the rest retrieved from reference TRBV5-1 and TRBJ2-1, is KAGVTQTPRYLIKTRGQQVTLSCSPISGHRSVSWYQQTPGQGLQFLFEYFSETQRNKGNFPGRFSGRQFSNSRSEMNVSTLELGDSALYLCASSPGLAEPLGNEQFFGPGTRLTVL.

DNA of the CDR3: TGTGCCAGCAGCGTTACTAGCGGGAGGTTAGATACGCAGTATTTT. Translation: CASSVTSGRLDTQYF. The V gene is TRBV9, the J gene TRBJ2-3, with 12 positions matching TRBD2. V dropped 2 bases and J dropped 5; count of bases not matched to a gene: 3. This CDR3 contains 15 residues. Germline V gene sequence: CDR1 SGDLS, CDR2 YYNGEE.

The chain uses TRBV28 and TRBJ2-7, with D maybe TRBD1 (5 bases). With 3 bases removed from V and 4 bases from J, the gap between germline ends came to 13 bases. This CDR3 has 14 residues. Germline CDR1 reads MDHEN; CDR2 reads SYDVKM. CDR3 residues: CASSFKGPVYEQYF. The CDR3 DNA is TGTGCCAGCAGTTTTAAGGGGCCAGTTTACGAGCAGTACTTC.

This clone was seen more than once but under ten times. The genes are TRBV7-9 and TRBJ2-1; 15 bases map to TRBD2. There are 18 residues in the CDR3. V was pared by 5 bases and J by 5 bases, with 10 bases of the junction left unmatched. Germline-derived CDR1 and CDR2 are SEHNR and FQNEAQ (reference sequence). The CDR3 DNA is TGTGCCAGCAGCCCCACCGGACTAGCGGGAGGGCGGGACAATGAGCAGTTCTTC. Protein product: CASSPTGLAGGRDNEQFF.